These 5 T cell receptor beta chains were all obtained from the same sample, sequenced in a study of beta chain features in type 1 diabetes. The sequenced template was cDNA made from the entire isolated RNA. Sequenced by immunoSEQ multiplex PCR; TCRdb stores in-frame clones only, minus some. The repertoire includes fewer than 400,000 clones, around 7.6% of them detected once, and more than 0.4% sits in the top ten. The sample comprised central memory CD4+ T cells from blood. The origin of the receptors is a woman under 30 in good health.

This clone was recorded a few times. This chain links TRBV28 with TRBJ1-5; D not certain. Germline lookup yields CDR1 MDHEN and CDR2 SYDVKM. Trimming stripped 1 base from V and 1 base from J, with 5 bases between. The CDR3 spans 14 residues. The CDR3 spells CASSLLISNQPQHF. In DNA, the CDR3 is TGTGCCAGCAGTTTATTGATAAGCAATCAGCCCCAGCATTTT.

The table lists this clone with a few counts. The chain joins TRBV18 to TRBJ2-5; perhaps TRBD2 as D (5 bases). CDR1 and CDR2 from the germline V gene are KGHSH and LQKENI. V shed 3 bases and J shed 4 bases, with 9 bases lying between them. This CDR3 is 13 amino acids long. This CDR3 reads CASSPGMGETQYF. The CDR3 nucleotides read TGTGCCAGCTCACCCGGGATGGGAGAGACCCAGTACTTC.

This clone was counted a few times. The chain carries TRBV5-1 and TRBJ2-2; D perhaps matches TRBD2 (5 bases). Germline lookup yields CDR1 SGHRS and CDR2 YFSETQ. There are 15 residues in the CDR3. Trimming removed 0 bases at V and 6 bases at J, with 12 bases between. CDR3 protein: CASSLVRPSSGELFF. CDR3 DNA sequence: TGCGCCAGCAGCTTGGTTCGCCCTAGCTCCGGGGAGCTGTTTTTT.

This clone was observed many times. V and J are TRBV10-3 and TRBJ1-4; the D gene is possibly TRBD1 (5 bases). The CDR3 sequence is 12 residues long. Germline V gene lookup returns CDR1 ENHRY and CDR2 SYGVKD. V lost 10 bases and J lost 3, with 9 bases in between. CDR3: CATGGANEKLFF. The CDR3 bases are TGTGCCACCGGGGGGGCTAATGAAAAACTGTTTTTT.

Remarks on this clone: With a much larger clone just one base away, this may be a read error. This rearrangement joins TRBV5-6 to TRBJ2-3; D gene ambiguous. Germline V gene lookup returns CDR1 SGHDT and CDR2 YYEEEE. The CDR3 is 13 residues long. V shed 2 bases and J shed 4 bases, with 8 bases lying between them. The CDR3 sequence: CASSLERSDTQYF. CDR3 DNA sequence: TGTGCCAGCAGCTTAGAGCGCTCAGATACGCAGTATTTT.